These 2 T cell receptor beta chains came from one sample sequenced in a study of blood T cell repertoires in COVID-19. TCRdb keeps only in-frame clones here, not all; method: immunoSEQ multiplex PCR. Of 200,000 to 250,000 clones listed, approximately 80% are singletons. Sample: PBMCs or T cells enriched from blood (not recorded which). Receptors originate from a woman aged 40 to 49 with acute COVID-19.

This chain links TRBV9 with TRBJ1-5; 9 nucleotides agree with TRBD1. The V gene's germline CDR1 is SGDLS and CDR2 YYNGEE. This CDR3 region has 14 residues. After removal of 3 bases from V and 6 bases from J, the junction contained 4 bases not matched to a gene. The CDR3 coding sequence is TGTGCCAGCAGCGCAACAGGGGGCAGTCAGCCCCAGCATTTT. It yields the protein CASSATGGSQPQHF.

The chain uses TRBV9 and TRBJ2-5, with D perhaps matching TRBD2 (5 bases). Deletions cut 3 bases from V and 4 bases from J, with 16 bases between. Germline loops: CDR1 SGDLS, CDR2 YYNGEE. The CDR3 sequence is 15 residues long. The CDR3 loop reads CASSDGGPLGETQYF. The CDR3, as DNA: TGTGCCAGCAGCGATGGAGGCCCTCTCGGAGAGACCCAGTACTTC.